A selection of T cell receptor beta chains follows, all from one sample in a study of T cells in Graves' hyperthyroidism and ophthalmopathy. MiXCR, run by TCRdb on the multiplex PCR reads, gives a single entry per CDR3 protein. The table records approximately 870,000 distinct CDR3 sequences, about two fifths of them present only once. The sequencing sample was made of blood. The source is a man aged 18 to 35 with Graves' hyperthyroidism. Both conserved end residues are part of each CDR3. Fields, in order: J gene, clone size, V gene, D gene, CDR3 protein, CDR3 DNA. A D gene is named only where the DNA matches it firmly. A row's size may be missing; if present it is once, few, many or a size class.

TRBJ2-5 | NA | TRBV29-1 | NA | CSVRGGLETQYF | TGCAGCGTACGAGGAGGGCTTGAGACCCAGTACTTC
TRBJ2-2 | once | TRBV25-1 | NA | CASSDYQVTGELFF | TGTGCCAGCAGTGATTATCAGGTCACCGGGGAGCTGTTTTTT
TRBJ2-5 | few | TRBV2 | NA | CASTGQETQYF | TGTGCCAGCACCGGACAGGAGACCCAGTACTTC
TRBJ2-2 | few | TRBV20-1 | TRBD2 | CSGGLASTGELFF | TGCAGTGGGGGACTAGCGTCTACCGGGGAGCTGTTTTTT
TRBJ2-7 | many | TRBV15 | NA | CATSRDLNSYEQYF | TGTGCCACCAGCAGAGATCTGAACTCCTACGAGCAGTACTTC
TRBJ2-7 | NA | TRBV25-1 | NA | CAGPGYEQYF | TGTGCCGGCCCAGGTTACGAGCAGTACTTC
TRBJ1-5 | NA | TRBV10-3 | NA | CAISSFSWDQPQHF | TGTGCCATCAGCAGCTTCAGTTGGGATCAGCCCCAGCATTTT
TRBJ1-1 | many | TRBV9 | NA | CASSVGRADTEAFF | TGTGCCAGCAGCGTAGGGAGGGCCGACACTGAAGCTTTCTTT
TRBJ1-5 | many | TRBV19 | TRBD1 | CASCGTEESAQHF | TGTGCCAGTTGTGGGACAGAGGAATCAGCCCAGCATTTT
TRBJ2-5 | few | TRBV6-5 | TRBD2 | CASSWGLVETQYF | TGTGCCAGCAGTTGGGGACTAGTCGAGACCCAGTACTTC
TRBJ2-5 | many | TRBV19 | NA | CASSSPRQTQYF | TGTGCCAGTAGTTCCCCCCGCCAGACCCAGTACTTC
TRBJ2-2 | NA | TRBV7-2 | TRBD2 | CASSSGLGWNTGELFF | TGTGCCAGCAGCTCTGGACTAGGATGGAACACCGGGGAGCTGTTTTTT
TRBJ1-5 | many | TRBV25-1 | NA | CASSDGQYNQPQHF | TGTGCCAGCAGTGATGGCCAGTACAATCAGCCCCAGCATTTT
TRBJ1-1 | many | TRBV9 | NA | CASSPEGRGTEAFF | TGTGCCAGCAGCCCAGAGGGGCGGGGGACTGAAGCTTTCTTT
TRBJ2-5 | many | TRBV24-1 | NA | CATSGQAGDVQETQYF | TGTGCCACCAGTGGGCAGGCAGGGGATGTACAAGAGACCCAGTACTTC
TRBJ2-7 | many | TRBV7-9 | NA | CASSLQYAYEQYF | TGTGCCAGCAGCTTACAGTATGCCTACGAGCAGTACTTC
TRBJ2-3 | few | TRBV7-9 | NA | CASSLSVVGSDTQYF | TGTGCCAGCAGCTTATCGGTCGTCGGTAGCGATACGCAGTATTTT
TRBJ2-7 | NA | TRBV2 | NA | CASKEAVLYEQYF | TGTGCCAGCAAAGAAGCGGTTCTCTACGAGCAGTACTTC
TRBJ1-2 | NA | TRBV7-9 | NA | CASRPHPGADYGYTF | TGTGCCAGCAGACCTCACCCAGGGGCCGACTATGGCTACACCTTC
TRBJ2-7 | many | TRBV7-2 | NA | CASSLGLGSGYEQYF | TGTGCCAGCAGCTTAGGTCTGGGTAGCGGATACGAGCAGTACTTC
TRBJ2-7 | NA | TRBV12-3/TRBV12-4 | NA | CASSPYRPYEQYF | TGTGCCAGCAGCCCTTATCGGCCCTACGAGCAGTACTTC
TRBJ2-5 | NA | TRBV19 | NA | CASSSSDLVETQYF | TGTGCCAGTAGTTCCTCGGACTTGGTGGAGACCCAGTACTTC
TRBJ1-5 | few | TRBV7-3 | NA | CASSLNDGQPQHF | TGTGCCAGCAGCTTAAACGATGGTCAGCCCCAGCATTTT
TRBJ1-2 | NA | TRBV29-1 | TRBD1 | CSVGRQGAFGYTF | TGCAGCGTTGGGAGGCAGGGGGCTTTTGGCTACACCTTC
TRBJ1-4 | once | TRBV7-6 | TRBD1 | CASSPYGGDRDDEKLFF | TGTGCCAGCAGCCCGTACGGGGGGGACAGGGATGATGAAAAACTGTTTTTT
TRBJ2-7 | few | TRBV5-4 | NA | CAPGTYKGPGKNEQYF | TGTGCCCCGGGCACTTATAAAGGCCCAGGGAAGAACGAGCAGTACTTC
TRBJ1-6 | NA | TRBV7-9 | NA | CATQPRTENSPLHF | TGTGCCACCCAGCCCAGGACCGAGAATTCACCCCTCCACTTT
TRBJ1-3 | NA | TRBV20-1 | NA | CSATPLGDTIYF | TGCAGTGCTACCCCCCTGGGAGACACCATATATTTT
TRBJ1-1 | NA | TRBV4-1 | NA | CASSQDPTQKGEAFF | TGCGCCAGCAGCCAAGATCCGACTCAGAAGGGGGAAGCTTTCTTT
TRBJ2-5 | many | TRBV10-1 | TRBD1 | CASSTGGAGETQYF | TGCGCCAGTAGCACAGGGGGAGCTGGGGAGACCCAGTACTTC
TRBJ2-5 | few | TRBV7-8 | TRBD2 | CASSSPGGKGETQYF | TGTGCCAGCAGCTCCCCGGGGGGGAAAGGAGAGACCCAGTACTTC
TRBJ1-6 | NA | TRBV7-3 | NA | CASSLPPSNSSYNSPLHF | TGTGCCAGCAGCTTACCCCCAAGTAATAGCTCCTATAATTCACCCCTCCACTTT
TRBJ2-7 | NA | TRBV7-2 | NA | CASSPIRGTYEQYF | TGTGCCAGCAGCCCAATCCGGGGAACTTACGAGCAGTACTTC
TRBJ1-5 | NA | TRBV10-3 | TRBD1 | CATGTGLRQPQHF | TGTGCCACCGGGACAGGGTTAAGGCAGCCCCAGCATTTT
TRBJ2-7 | many | TRBV20-1 | NA | CSAARGIHEQYF | TGCAGTGCAGCGAGGGGGATTCACGAGCAGTACTTC
TRBJ1-1 | few | TRBV6-5 | NA | CASSPRGGATEAFF | TGTGCCAGCAGTCCCCGGGGAGGGGCCACTGAAGCTTTCTTT
TRBJ1-1 | many | TRBV15 | TRBD1 | CATSRGHRDRGEAFF | TGTGCCACCAGCAGAGGCCACCGGGACAGGGGTGAAGCTTTCTTT
TRBJ2-2 | NA | TRBV2 | NA | CASKGAGSGELFF | TGTGCCAGCAAAGGGGCCGGATCCGGGGAGCTGTTTTTT
TRBJ2-7 | NA | TRBV20-1 | TRBD1 | CSALVRDSTYEQYF | TGCAGTGCTTTAGTCCGGGACAGTACCTACGAGCAGTACTTC